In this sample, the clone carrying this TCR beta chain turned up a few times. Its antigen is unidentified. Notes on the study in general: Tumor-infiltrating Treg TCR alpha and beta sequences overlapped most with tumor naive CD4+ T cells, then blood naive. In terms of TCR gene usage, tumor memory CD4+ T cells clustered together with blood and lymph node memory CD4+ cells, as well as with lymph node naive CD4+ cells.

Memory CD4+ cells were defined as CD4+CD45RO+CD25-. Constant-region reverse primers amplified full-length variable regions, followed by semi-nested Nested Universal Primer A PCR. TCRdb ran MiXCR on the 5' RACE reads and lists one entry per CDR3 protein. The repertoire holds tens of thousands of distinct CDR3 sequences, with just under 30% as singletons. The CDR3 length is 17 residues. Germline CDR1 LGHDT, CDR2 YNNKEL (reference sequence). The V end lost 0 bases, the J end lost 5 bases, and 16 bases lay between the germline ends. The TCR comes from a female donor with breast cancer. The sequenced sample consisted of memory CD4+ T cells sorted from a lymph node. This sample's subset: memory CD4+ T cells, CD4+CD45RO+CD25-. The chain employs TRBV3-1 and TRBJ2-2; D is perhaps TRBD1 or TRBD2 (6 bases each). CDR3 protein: CASSQEPSLGGTGELFF. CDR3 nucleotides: TGTGCCAGCAGCCAAGAGCCGTCTCTAGGGGGGACCGGGGAGCTGTTTTTT.